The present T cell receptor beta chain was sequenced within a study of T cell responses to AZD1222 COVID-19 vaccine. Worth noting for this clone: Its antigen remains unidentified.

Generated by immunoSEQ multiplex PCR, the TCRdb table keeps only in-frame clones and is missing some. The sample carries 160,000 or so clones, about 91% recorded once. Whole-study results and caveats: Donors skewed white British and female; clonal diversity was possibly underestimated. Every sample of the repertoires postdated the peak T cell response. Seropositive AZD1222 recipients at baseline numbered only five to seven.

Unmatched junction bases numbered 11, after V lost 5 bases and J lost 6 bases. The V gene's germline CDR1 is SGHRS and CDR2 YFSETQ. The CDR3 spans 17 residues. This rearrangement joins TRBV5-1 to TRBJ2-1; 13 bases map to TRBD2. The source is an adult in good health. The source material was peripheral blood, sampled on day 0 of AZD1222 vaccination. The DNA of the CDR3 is TGCGCCAGCAGTGACGGAGGAGGACTAGCGGGAGCCAATGAGCAGTTCTTC. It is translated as CASSDGGGLAGANEQFF.